The source of this TCR beta chain is a study of response to subunit inactivated influenza vaccine. Broader study findings: The study's authors posited that every seasonal influenza vaccination enlists few new T cells.

Points on this clonotype: The antigen is not known.

In germline, CDR1 is LNHNV, CDR2 YYDKDF (reference sequence). V was pared by 5 bases and J by 1 base, with 8 bases between. The CDR3 covers 13 residues. TCRdb re-derived calls from the RT-PCR reads in MiXCR, one entry per CDR3 protein. The sample contains 300,000 to 350,000 distinct CDR3 sequences, 21% of which appear only once. Sequenced material: PBMCs from blood, taken about 19 months after vaccination. The chain employs TRBV15 and TRBJ1-1; D perhaps matches TRBD1 (6 bases). This clonotype was sampled from a man aged 50-75 years who received an inactivated influenza vaccine. The CDR3, as DNA: TGTGCCACCAGCCAGGGGAAGAACACTGAAGCTTTCTTT. The encoded protein is CATSQGKNTEAFF.